A single sample gave rise to the 3 T cell receptor beta chains below, sequenced in a study of cytomegalovirus exposure and HLA in healthy donors. PCR was performed using 60 Vbeta and 13 Jbeta primers. Assay: immunoSEQ multiplex PCR; the TCRdb copy retains only in-frame clones and omits some. The sample holds approximately 220,000 clones, over 60% seen once. The sample taken for sequencing was PBMCs. The receptors stem from a male donor in good health and CMV-seronegative.

In the case of this clone: Its ends do not fully match the called genes, so a read error is possible. The sample holds other DNA sequences that translate to the same CDR3. The chain carries TRBV11-2 and TRBJ2-1; TRBD2 agrees at 8 bases. Germline V gives CDR1 SGHAT, CDR2 FQNNGV. The CDR3 is 14 residues long. This CDR3 is CASSLVGGGNEQFF. The CDR3 DNA is TGTGCTAGCAGCTTAGTAGGCGGGGGGAATGAGCAGTTCTTC.

To note about this clone: A read error may account for a junction end that differs from germline. Other DNA variants within this sample encode the same CDR3. The chain links TRBV19 to TRBJ1-2; D may be TRBD1 (5 bases). The germline V gene encodes CDR1 LNHDA and CDR2 SQIVND (reference sequence). The CDR3 length is 13 residues. The CDR3 DNA follows: TGTGCCAGTAGTCCCGGGGGGTCTTATGGTTACACCTTC. Translating gives CASSPGGSYGYTF. Full variable domain (outside the CDR3, taken from reference TRBV19 and TRBJ1-2): DGGITQSPKYLFRKEGQNVTLSCEQNLNHDAMYWYRQDPGQGLRLIYYSQIVNDFQKGDIAEGYSVSREKKESFPLTVTSAQKNPTAFYLCASSPGGSYGYTFGSGTRLTVV.

This clone has a single count. The chain couples TRBV29-1 to TRBJ2-3, with TRBD2 matching over 15 bases. CDR1 and CDR2 from the germline V gene are SQVTM and ANQGSEA. CDR3 length equals 15 residues. V gave up 4 bases and J gave up 5 bases; unmatched junction bases: 4. The CDR3, as DNA: TGCAGCGTTGGGACTAGCGGGGGGGTCAAAGATACGCAGTATTTT. As protein: CSVGTSGGVKDTQYF.